Shown below are 11 T cell receptor beta chains from a single sample sequenced in a study of blood T cell repertoires in COVID-19. Some clones are missing from TCRdb's copy, which holds only in-frame ones; the method was immunoSEQ multiplex PCR. The table has 150,000 to 200,000 clones, 92% seen once; the top ten hold around 4.6%. What was sequenced was peripheral blood. These receptors all stem from a man aged 25 to 45 with COVID-19, enrolled during active disease.

The chain recombines TRBV27 with TRBJ1-2; possible D gene TRBD1, 6 bases. Germline CDR1 is MNHEY and CDR2 is SMNVEV (reference sequence). This CDR3 has 11 amino acids. Trimming pared 5 bases from V and 8 bases from J, leaving 9 bases between. This CDR3 reads CASSTGYGYTF. The CDR3 DNA is TGTGCCAGCAGTACAGGGTACGGCTACACCTTC.

In this sample, this clone turned up a few times. The V call is TRBV2, the J call TRBJ1-2; a weak D match, TRBD1 (5 bases). V lost 1 base to trimming and J lost 5 bases, with 17 bases between them. The germline V gene has CDR1 SNHLY and CDR2 FYNNEI. CDR3 size: 16 residues. Written as DNA, the CDR3 is TGTGCCAGCAGTGAAGGTGGCAGGGCAGGATATTATGGCTACACCTTC. Protein product: CASSEGGRAGYYGYTF.

The V gene is TRBV7-3, the J gene TRBJ1-2; 8 bases match TRBD1. The CDR3 consists of 13 residues. Germline CDR1 and CDR2: SGHTA and FQGTGA. V shed 5 bases and J 7 bases; nucleotides not matched to a gene: 6. The CDR3 DNA follows: TGTGCCAGCAGCCCTCGGACAGGGAGTGGCTACACCTTC. Translated: CASSPRTGSGYTF.

The gene calls are TRBV6-5 and TRBJ2-6; D unclear. Trimming stripped 2 bases from V and 2 bases from J, with 10 bases between. There are 16 residues in the CDR3. CDR1 and CDR2 from the germline V gene are MNHEY and SVGAGI. The CDR3 here is CASSYVRPPGANVLTF. The CDR3 DNA is TGTGCCAGCAGTTACGTGCGGCCTCCTGGGGCCAACGTCCTGACTTTC.

This clone was seen many times. V gene TRBV19 combines with J gene TRBJ1-2, with TRBD1 matching 10 bases. CDR1 is LNHDA and CDR2 is SQIVND in the germline V gene (reference sequence). V trimming: 8 bases; J trimming: 5 bases; junction bases outside the gene matches: 8. The CDR3 sequence is 14 residues long. The CDR3 DNA is TGTGCCAGTGGTGTCCTGGACAGGGGGTATGGCTACACCTTC. It translates to CASGVLDRGYGYTF.

This rearrangement joins TRBV7-2 to TRBJ1-5; 8 bases are a match to TRBD1. The CDR3 totals 17 residues. From germline, CDR1 is SGHTA and CDR2 FQGNSA. The junction had 11 bases not matched to a gene; V was cut back by 1 base and J by 6 bases. CDR3 amino acids: CASSLVGQTGVGQPQHF. For the CDR3, the DNA is TGTGCCAGCAGCTTAGTTGGTCAGACAGGGGTAGGTCAGCCCCAGCATTTT.

The chain combines TRBV10-3 with TRBJ2-1; D is ambiguous. V shed 4 bases and J shed 7 bases, with 14 bases lying between them. The CDR3 contains 14 residues. The germline V gene has CDR1 ENHRY and CDR2 SYGVKD. This chain's CDR3 is CAISGWLDRNEQFF. CDR3 nucleotide sequence: TGTGCCATCAGTGGATGGCTAGACCGGAATGAGCAGTTCTTC.

This clone has only one observation. DNA of the CDR3: TGTGCCAGCAGGCCCACTCGGGTCAGCACAGATACGCAGTATTTT. This codes for CASRPTRVSTDTQYF. This sequence joins TRBV7-3 and TRBJ2-3; D gene ambiguous. V was shortened by 6 bases and J by 0 bases, with 13 bases between the two germline ends. The CDR3 spans 15 residues. Germline V gene lookup returns CDR1 SGHTA and CDR2 FQGTGA.

The chain recombines TRBV7-3 with TRBJ1-2; the match to TRBD1 covers 10 bases. CDR1 and CDR2 from the germline V gene are SGHTA and FQGTGA. There are 15 residues in the CDR3. With V trimmed by 5 bases and J by 4 bases, 7 bases remained unmatched. CDR3 amino acids: CASSPGTGAFYGYTF. DNA for the CDR3: TGTGCCAGCAGCCCGGGGACAGGGGCATTCTATGGCTACACCTTC.

V and J are TRBV7-8 and TRBJ1-1; possible D gene TRBD1, 6 bases. The germline gives CDR1 SGHVS, CDR2 FQNEAQ. This CDR3 has 16 residues. The V and J ends lost 2 bases and 0 bases respectively, with 13 bases between them. Here the CDR3 DNA reads TGTGCCAGCAGCTTAAGGGGGGGGCACCTGAACACTGAAGCTTTCTTT. It encodes CASSLRGGHLNTEAFF.

The chain couples TRBV24-1 to TRBJ1-1, with D unresolved. Germline CDR1 KGHDR, CDR2 SFDVKD. Trimming removed 4 bases from V and 1 base from J, with 6 bases in between. CDR3 length equals 13 residues. CDR3 sequence reads: CATSDPWNTEAFF. The CDR3 nucleotides read TGTGCCACCAGTGACCCCTGGAACACTGAAGCTTTCTTT.